Sequencing of this TCR beta chain was carried out in a study of blood T cell repertoires in COVID-19. Enrolled during active infection, Seattle patients were then followed longitudinally. Measured with immunoSEQ multiplex PCR; TCRdb has only the in-frame clones, and not every one. The table shows almost 350,000 clones, with approximately 89% occurring only once. Trimming took off 2 bases at V and 4 bases at J, with 12 bases between the two ends. The CDR3 contains 15 residues. From germline, CDR1 is MNHEY and CDR2 SVGAGI. V and J are TRBV6-5 and TRBJ2-1, with D perhaps matching TRBD2 (5 bases). The clonotype comes from a woman aged 55-69 years with COVID-19, enrolled during active disease. Sequences were obtained from peripheral blood. CDR3 region: CASSYTAGVYNEQFF. In DNA, the CDR3 is TGTGCCAGCAGTTACACGGCGGGCGTTTACAATGAGCAGTTCTTC.